Presented here are 14 T cell receptor beta chains from one specimen sequenced in a study of T cell responses to AZD1222 COVID-19 vaccine. Sequencing was performed with immunoSEQ multiplex PCR; in TCRdb, only in-frame clones are kept and a portion is missing. The sample lists approximately 92,000 clones; about 90% were seen once. The material was peripheral blood, obtained on day 0 of AZD1222 vaccination. These receptors all come from an adult in good health.

The chain couples TRBV7-3 to TRBJ2-3, with TRBD2 as a possible D gene (6 bases). Germline CDR1 and CDR2: SGHTA and FQGTGA. There are 16 residues in the CDR3. V lost 5 bases, J lost 7 bases, and 22 bases lay in between. The CDR3 sequence: CASSPSGGGSSYTQYF. CDR3 nucleotides: TGTGCCAGCAGCCCGAGCGGTGGGGGGTCCTCTTATACGCAGTATTTT. Variable domain in full (rest from reference TRBV7-3 and TRBJ2-3): GAGVSQTPSNKVTEKGKYVELRCDPISGHTALYWYRQSLGQGPEFLIYFQGTGAADDSGLPNDRFFAVRPEGSVSTLKIQRTERGDSAVYLCASSPSGGGSSYTQYFGPGTRLTVL.

The CDR3 loop reads CASSLGTVSSGNTIYF. CDR3 DNA sequence: TGTGCCAGCAGCCTGGGGACGGTGAGCTCTGGAAACACCATATATTTT. The chain combines TRBV5-8 with TRBJ1-3, with D perhaps TRBD1 (5 bases). Germline V gene data show CDR1 as SGHTS and CDR2 as YDEGEE. V lost 4 bases to trimming and J lost 0 bases, with 14 bases between them. There are 16 residues in the CDR3.

CDR3 loop: CASSLGRGASEAFF. Written as DNA, the CDR3 is TGTGCCAGCAGCTTAGGGCGGGGAGCCTCTGAAGCTTTCTTT. This chain joins TRBV11-1 and TRBJ1-1; D gene unclear. Trimming stripped 1 base from V and 6 bases from J, with 12 bases between. Per the germline V gene, CDR1 is SGHAT and CDR2 is FQDESV (reference sequence). The CDR3 runs to 14 residues. The full variable domain, rest sourced from reference TRBV11-1 and TRBJ1-1, is EAEVAQSPRYKITEKSQAVAFWCDPISGHATLYWYRQILGQGPELLVQFQDESVVDDSQLPKDRFSAERLKGVDSTLKIQPAELGDSAMYLCASSLGRGASEAFFGQGTRLTVV.

The chain uses TRBV30 and TRBJ1-3; the D gene is possibly TRBD1 (6 bases). The CDR3 is made up of 14 amino acids. Trimming removed 2 bases at V and 4 bases at J, with 12 bases between. Germline V gene data show CDR1 as GTSNPN and CDR2 as SVGIG (reference sequence). In DNA form, the CDR3 reads TGTGCCTGGAGTTTGGGGGGGCTAGGAAACACCATATATTTT. Translating it yields CAWSLGGLGNTIYF.

DNA of the CDR3: TGTGCCAGTACTGTTTGGGGGGCGCAGCCCCAGCATTTT. Translation gives CASTVWGAQPQHF. V is TRBV19 and J is TRBJ1-5; TRBD1 might be the D (6 bases). The V and J ends lost 7 bases and 7 bases respectively, with 14 bases between them. The V gene's germline CDR1 is LNHDA and CDR2 SQIVND (reference sequence). The CDR3 is 13 residues long.

The chain uses TRBV4-1 and TRBJ2-3; D remains ambiguous. The germline V gene has CDR1 MGHRA and CDR2 YSYEKL. V gave up 2 bases and J gave up 4 bases, with 7 bases separating them. This CDR3 has 13 amino acids. CDR3 sequence (DNA): TGCGCCAGCAGCCAACCGGGCGCAGATACGCAGTATTTT. This codes for CASSQPGADTQYF.

The V and J genes are TRBV19 and TRBJ2-3; TRBD2 agrees at 13 bases. Germline V gene sequence: CDR1 LNHDA, CDR2 SQIVND (reference sequence). This CDR3 spans 15 amino acids. V shed 5 bases, J shed 3 bases, and the junction held 2 bases outside the gene matches. CDR3 in amino acids: CASSWTSGGTDTQYF. As DNA, the CDR3 is TGTGCCAGTAGTTGGACTAGCGGGGGAACAGATACGCAGTATTTT.

V usage is TRBV27 and J usage is TRBJ1-2; TRBD1 matches at 8 bases. Germline V gene data show CDR1 as MNHEY and CDR2 as SMNVEV (reference sequence). The CDR3 covers 14 residues. Unmatched junction bases numbered 9, after V lost 2 bases and J lost 10 bases. The CDR3 is CASSLTPGQDDYTF. The CDR3 coding sequence is TGTGCCAGCAGTTTAACACCGGGACAGGATGACTACACCTTC.

The chain recombines TRBV29-1 with TRBJ1-1, with 9 bases fitting TRBD1. V lost 4 bases, J lost 3 bases, and 6 bases stayed unmatched. The CDR3 has 14 amino acids. CDR1 is SQVTM and CDR2 is ANQGSEA in the germline V gene. CDR3: CSVAGTGFYTEAFF. The CDR3 nucleotides read TGCAGCGTTGCCGGGACAGGGTTTTACACTGAAGCTTTCTTT.

This sequence joins TRBV9 and TRBJ2-7; TRBD2 agrees at 13 bases. CDR3 length: 15 amino acids. From germline, CDR1 is SGDLS and CDR2 YYNGEE. The V segment lost 4 bases and the J segment 4 bases; nucleotides outside the gene matches: 5. Here the CDR3 DNA reads TGTGCCAGCAGCTCGGGACTAGCGGGGATTTACGAGCAGTACTTC. Translating it yields CASSSGLAGIYEQYF. The whole variable domain, remainder taken from reference TRBV9 and TRBJ2-7, is DSGVTQTPKHLITATGQRVTLRCSPRSGDLSVYWYQQSLDQGLQFLIQYYNGEERAKGNILERFSAQQFPDLHSELNLSSLELGDSALYFCASSSGLAGIYEQYFGPGTRLTVT.

This clone was observed a few times. J is TRBJ2-1 and V is TRBV6-4; 9 nucleotides agree with TRBD1. Germline CDR1 MRHNA, CDR2 SNTAGT. The ends lost 3 bases at V and 6 bases at J; junction bases unmatched: 3. CDR3 length: 14 amino acids. CDR3 in DNA: TGTGCCAGCAGTGAGGGACAGGGCGGCAATGAGCAGTTCTTC. This encodes CASSEGQGGNEQFF.

The CDR3 region has the DNA TGTGCCAGCTCACAGCCGGGTAGGGACAACAATGAGCAGTTCTTC. This codes for CASSQPGRDNNEQFF. The J gene is TRBJ2-1, the V gene TRBV18, with a weak D call TRBD1 (6 bases). The CDR3 totals 15 residues. Deletions cut 4 bases from V and 5 bases from J, with 15 bases between. The germline gives CDR1 KGHSH, CDR2 LQKENI.

The chain has TRBV5-6 and TRBJ1-1; the D is unclear. The V end lost 0 bases, the J end lost 6 bases, and 6 bases lay between the germline ends. This CDR3 region has 12 residues. Germline V gene lookup returns CDR1 SGHDT and CDR2 YYEEEE. The CDR3 loop reads CASSLVQAEAFF. The CDR3 coding sequence is TGTGCCAGCAGCTTGGTGCAGGCTGAAGCTTTCTTT.

The chain employs TRBV21-1 and TRBJ2-7. TRBV21-1 is a listed pseudogene. This CDR3 region has 11 residues. In nucleotides, the CDR3 is TGTGCCAGCTACGGAACCTACGAGCAGTACTTC. Its protein product is CASYGTYEQYF.